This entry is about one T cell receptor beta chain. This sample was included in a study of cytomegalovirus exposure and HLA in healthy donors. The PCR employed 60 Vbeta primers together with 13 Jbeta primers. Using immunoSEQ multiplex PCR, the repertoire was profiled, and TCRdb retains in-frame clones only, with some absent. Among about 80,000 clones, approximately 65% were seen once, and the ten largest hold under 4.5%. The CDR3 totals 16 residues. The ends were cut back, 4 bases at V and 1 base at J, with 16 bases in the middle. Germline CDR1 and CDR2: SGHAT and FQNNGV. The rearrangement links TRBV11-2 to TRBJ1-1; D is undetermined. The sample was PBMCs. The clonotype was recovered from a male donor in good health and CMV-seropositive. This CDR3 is CASSSYISVSNTEAFF. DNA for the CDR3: TGTGCCAGCAGCTCGTACATCAGTGTTTCGAACACTGAAGCTTTCTTT. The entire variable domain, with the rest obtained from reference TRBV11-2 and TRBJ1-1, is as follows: EAGVAQSPRYKIIEKRQSVAFWCNPISGHATLYWYQQILGQGPKLLIQFQNNGVVDDSQLPKDRFSAERLKGVDSTLKIQPAKLEDSAVYLCASSSYISVSNTEAFFGQGTRLTVV.